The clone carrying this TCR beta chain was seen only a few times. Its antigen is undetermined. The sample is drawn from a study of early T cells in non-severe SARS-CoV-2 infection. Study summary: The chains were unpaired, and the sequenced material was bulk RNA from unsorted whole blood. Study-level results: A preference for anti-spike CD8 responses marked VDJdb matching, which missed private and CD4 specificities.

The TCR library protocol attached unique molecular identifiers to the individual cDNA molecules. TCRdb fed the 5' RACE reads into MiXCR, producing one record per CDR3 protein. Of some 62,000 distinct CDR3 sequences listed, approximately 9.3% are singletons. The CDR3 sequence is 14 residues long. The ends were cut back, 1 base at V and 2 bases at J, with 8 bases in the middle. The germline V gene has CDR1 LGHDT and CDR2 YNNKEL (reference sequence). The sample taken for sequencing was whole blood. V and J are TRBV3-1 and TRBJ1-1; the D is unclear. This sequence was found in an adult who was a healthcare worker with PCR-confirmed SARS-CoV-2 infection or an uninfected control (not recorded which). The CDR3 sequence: CASSQAISNTEAFF. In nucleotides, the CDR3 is TGTGCCAGCAGCCAAGCAATCAGTAACACTGAAGCTTTCTTT.